Listed below are T cell receptor beta chains from one sample, sequenced in a study of shared clonotypes between healthy human individuals. Assay used: immunoSEQ multiplex PCR; TCRdb lists only in-frame clones, some missing. The table has roughly 2,500,000 clones, 90% to 95% seen once. The sample consisted of naive CD4+ T cells from PBMCs. These receptors were taken from a young man in good health. Some clones in this sample may be carry-over from other donors' samples. CDR3s include the opening cysteine and the closing phenylalanine or tryptophan. The D gene is left open where the match is weak. Clone size is shown for a subset of rows, as once, few, many or a class of expanded clone.

CDR3 length	clone size	D gene	J gene	V gene	CDR3 DNA	CDR3 protein
14	.	.	TRBJ1-1	TRBV7-3	TGTGCCAGCAGCTTAAACGGGGGTAACACTGAAGCTTTCTTT	CASSLNGGNTEAFF
15	.	TRBD2	TRBJ2-1	TRBV7-9	TGTGCCAGCAGACCTGGGGCTAGCGGGTACAATGAGCAGTTCTTC	CASRPGASGYNEQFF
16	.	TRBD2	TRBJ2-5	TRBV4-2	TGTGCCAGCAGCCAAGGACTAGCGGGAGGGCGAGAGACCCAGTACTTC	CASSQGLAGGRETQYF
14	.	.	TRBJ2-1	TRBV7-2	TGTGCCAGCAGCTTAACTAGCAGTTACAATGAGCAGTTCTTC	CASSLTSSYNEQFF
15	.	.	TRBJ2-5	TRBV7-9	TGTGCCAGCAGCTTAAGGCAGAACCCCCAAGAGACCCAGTACTTC	CASSLRQNPQETQYF
15	.	.	TRBJ2-2	TRBV7-3	TGTGCCAGCAGCTTATCTCCGGGAAACACCGGGGAGCTGTTTTTT	CASSLSPGNTGELFF
17	.	TRBD2	TRBJ2-1	TRBV5-6	TGTGCCAGCAGCTTGGCCGGGCTAGCGGGAGTTAGGAATGAGCAGTTCTTC	CASSLAGLAGVRNEQFF
15	once	.	TRBJ2-3	TRBV5-1	TGCGCCAGCAGCTTGAGGGCCGTCGGGGCAGATACGCAGTATTTT	CASSLRAVGADTQYF
17	.	TRBD1	TRBJ1-6	TRBV28	TGTGCCAGCAGTGATACAGGGGTTAGATCCTATAATTCACCCCTCCACTTT	CASSDTGVRSYNSPLHF
16	.	TRBD2	TRBJ2-7	TRBV28	TGTGCCAGCAGTTTATCAGGGACTAGCGGCGCCTACGAGCAGTACTTC	CASSLSGTSGAYEQYF
13	few	TRBD1	TRBJ1-5	TRBV30	TGTGCCTGGAGTGGACAGGGCGGGCAGCCCCAGCATTTT	CAWSGQGGQPQHF
15	.	.	TRBJ2-7	TRBV6-6	TGTGCCAGCAGCCTCCGGGACCCCACTTTCCGCGAGCAGTACTTC	CASSLRDPTFREQYF
15	.	.	TRBJ2-4	TRBV6-1	TGTGCCAGCAGTGAATCGCAGGGGGCCAAAAACATTCAGTACTTC	CASSESQGAKNIQYF
11	.	.	TRBJ2-2	TRBV28	TGTGCCAGCAGCGGAGCCGGGGAGCTGTTTTTT	CASSGAGELFF
12	.	.	TRBJ2-3	TRBV6-6	TGTGCCAGCAGTCCAAAACGGGAACTCCCCAATTTT	CASSPKRELPNF
15	.	TRBD1	TRBJ1-1	TRBV27	TGTGCCAGCAGTTTTAGGACAGGGGGAAGCACTGAAGCTTTCTTT	CASSFRTGGSTEAFF
14	.	TRBD1	TRBJ2-3	TRBV10-1	TGCGCCAGCAGTGAGACAGGGGGATTAGATACGCAGTATTTT	CASSETGGLDTQYF
13	.	.	TRBJ1-2	TRBV29-1	TGCAGCGTTTTAAGCAGGGCAGGGGCTGGCTACACCTTC	CSVLSRAGAGYTF
16	once	.	TRBJ1-2	TRBV6-1	TGTGCCAGCAGTGAAAGTATTGGGGGACGGATCTATGGCTACACCTTC	CASSESIGGRIYGYTF
13	once	TRBD1	TRBJ1-1	TRBV16	TGTGCCAGCAGCCAGGGACAGGTCCCTGAAGCTTTCTTT	CASSQGQVPEAFF
13	.	TRBD1	TRBJ1-1	TRBV5-1	TGCGCCAGCAGCAGCCAGGGACAGGGATCAGCTTTCTTT	CASSSQGQGSAFF
14	.	.	TRBJ2-6	TRBV7-3	TGTGCCAGCAGCCCTAGCCGTGGGGCCAACGTCCTGACTTTC	CASSPSRGANVLTF
17	.	TRBD2	TRBJ2-7	TRBV19	TGTGCCAGCCTAACCTCCGGACTAGCGGGGGGAAGCTACGAGCAGTACTTC	CASLTSGLAGGSYEQYF
15	.	TRBD1	TRBJ2-7	TRBV7-8	TGTGCCAGCAGCTTACCGGGACAGCGCTCCTACGAGCAGTACTTC	CASSLPGQRSYEQYF
15	.	.	TRBJ2-1	TRBV7-2	TGTGCCAGCAGCTTAGGGGGGCCGGGGAGCAATGAGCAGTTCTTC	CASSLGGPGSNEQFF
12	.	.	TRBJ2-7	TRBV5-6	TGTGCCAGCAGCTTGGTAGGGTTGGAGCAGTACTTC	CASSLVGLEQYF
12	.	.	TRBJ2-7	TRBV28	TGTGCCAGCAGTCCAACAGGGCACGAGCAGTACTTC	CASSPTGHEQYF
13	.	.	TRBJ1-2	TRBV28	TGTGCCAGCAGTCCCCGGCGGTCCTATGGCTACACCTTC	CASSPRRSYGYTF
14	.	TRBD1	TRBJ1-2	TRBV28	TGTGCCAGCAGTACCGGGGACAGGGCGTCAGGCTACACCTTC	CASSTGDRASGYTF
15	.	TRBD1	TRBJ1-2	TRBV28	TGTGCCAGCAGTTTAATGTCGGGACAGGGAGGCGGCTACACCTTC	CASSLMSGQGGGYTF
12	.	TRBD2	TRBJ2-1	TRBV6-5	TGTGCCAGCAGTTACTCGGGCGGGGGGCAGTTCTTC	CASSYSGGGQFF
14	.	.	TRBJ2-2	TRBV11-3	TGTGCCAGCAGCTTGGAGGGGGACACCGGGGAGCTGTTTTTT	CASSLEGDTGELFF
15	.	.	TRBJ1-4	TRBV6-5	TGTGCCAGCAGTTACTCGTCAGGGGAGGGGGAAAAACTGTTTTTT	CASSYSSGEGEKLFF
14	once	.	TRBJ1-4	TRBV10-1	TGCGCCAGCAGTGAGGCCGCAACTAATGAAAAACTGTTTTTT	CASSEAATNEKLFF
14	.	TRBD1	TRBJ1-1	TRBV6-5	TGTGCCAGCAGCTATTACAGGGGGCAATCTGAAGCTTTCTTT	CASSYYRGQSEAFF
17	.	.	TRBJ2-1	TRBV28	TGTGCCAGCAGTTTTTTACGGTTCTCCAGGGGAGACAATGAGCAGTTCTTC	CASSFLRFSRGDNEQFF